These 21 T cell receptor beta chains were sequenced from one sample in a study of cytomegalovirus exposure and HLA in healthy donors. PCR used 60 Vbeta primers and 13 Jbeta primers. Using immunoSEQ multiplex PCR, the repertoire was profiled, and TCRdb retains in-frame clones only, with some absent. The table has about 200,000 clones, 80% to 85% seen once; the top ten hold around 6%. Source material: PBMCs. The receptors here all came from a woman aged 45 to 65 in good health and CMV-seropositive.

CDR3 residues: CASRTGVDSHEQFF. The CDR3 nucleotides read TGCGCCAGCAGAACAGGGGTCGACTCACATGAGCAGTTCTTC. This chain links TRBV10-2 with TRBJ2-1; 7 bases map to TRBD1. The CDR3 is 14 amino acids. V trimming: 6 bases; J trimming: 8 bases; junction bases outside the gene matches: 10. Looked up from germline, CDR1 is WSHSY and CDR2 is SAAADI.

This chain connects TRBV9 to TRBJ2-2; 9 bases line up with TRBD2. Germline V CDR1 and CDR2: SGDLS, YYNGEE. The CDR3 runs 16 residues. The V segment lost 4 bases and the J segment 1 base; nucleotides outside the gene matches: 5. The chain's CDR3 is CASSFLAGMNTGELFF. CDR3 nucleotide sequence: TGTGCCAGCAGCTTTCTAGCGGGGATGAACACCGGGGAGCTGTTTTTT.

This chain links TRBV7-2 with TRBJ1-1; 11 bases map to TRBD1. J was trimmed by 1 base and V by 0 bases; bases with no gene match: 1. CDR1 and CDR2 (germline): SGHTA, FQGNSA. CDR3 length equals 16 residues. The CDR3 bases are TGTGCCAGCAGCTTAGCTGGGACAGGGGGGAACACTGAAGCTTTCTTT. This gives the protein CASSLAGTGGNTEAFF. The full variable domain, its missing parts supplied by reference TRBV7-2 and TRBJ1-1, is GAGVSQSPSNKVTEKGKDVELRCDPISGHTALYWYRQSLGQGLEFLIYFQGNSAPDKSGLPSDRFSAERTGGSVSTLTIQRTQQEDSAVYLCASSLAGTGGNTEAFFGQGTRLTVV.

CDR3 sequence reads: CASSQARAGGADTQYF. CDR3 coding DNA: TGCGCCAGCAGCCAAGCTCGCGCGGGGGGGGCAGATACGCAGTATTTT. This chain links TRBV4-3 with TRBJ2-3, with 9 bases aligning to TRBD2. With 1 base clipped from V and 4 bases from J, the junction kept 6 bases outside the gene matches. Germline assignment: CDR1 LGHNA and CDR2 YSLEER. CDR3 length equals 16 residues.

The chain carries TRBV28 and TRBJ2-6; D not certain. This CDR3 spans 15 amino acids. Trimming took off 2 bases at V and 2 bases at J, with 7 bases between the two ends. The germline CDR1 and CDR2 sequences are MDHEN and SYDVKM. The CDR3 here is CASSLRAPGANVLTF. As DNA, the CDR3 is TGTGCCAGCAGTTTAAGAGCGCCTGGGGCCAACGTCCTGACTTTC.

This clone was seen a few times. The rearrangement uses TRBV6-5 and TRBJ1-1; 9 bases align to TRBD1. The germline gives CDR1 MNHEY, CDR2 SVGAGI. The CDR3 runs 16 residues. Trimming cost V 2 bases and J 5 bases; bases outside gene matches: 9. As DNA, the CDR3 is TGTGCCAGCAGTTACACACAGGGGGCTTTTGGGACTGAAGCTTTCTTT. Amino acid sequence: CASSYTQGAFGTEAFF.

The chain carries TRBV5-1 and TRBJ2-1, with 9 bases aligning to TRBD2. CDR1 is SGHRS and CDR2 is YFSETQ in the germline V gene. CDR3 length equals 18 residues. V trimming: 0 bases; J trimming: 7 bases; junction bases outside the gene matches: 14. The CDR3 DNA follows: TGCGCCAGCAGCTTGGCCTTGGCGGGGCGGGGGGGCCGGAATGAGCAGTTCTTC. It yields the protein CASSLALAGRGGRNEQFF.

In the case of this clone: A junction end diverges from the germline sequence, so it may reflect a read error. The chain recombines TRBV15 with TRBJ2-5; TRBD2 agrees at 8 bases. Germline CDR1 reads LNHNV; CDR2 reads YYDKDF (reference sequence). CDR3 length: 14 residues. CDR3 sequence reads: CATGRREVKETQYF. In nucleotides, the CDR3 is TGTGCCACCGGCAGGCGGGAGGTCAAAGAGACCCAGTACTTC.

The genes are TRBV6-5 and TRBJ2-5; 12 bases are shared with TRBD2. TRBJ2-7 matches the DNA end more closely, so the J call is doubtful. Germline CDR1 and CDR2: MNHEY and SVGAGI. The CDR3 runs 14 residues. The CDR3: CASTRLAGVNEQYF. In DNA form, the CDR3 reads TGTGCCAGCACCCGACTAGCGGGAGTCAACGAGCAGTACTTC.

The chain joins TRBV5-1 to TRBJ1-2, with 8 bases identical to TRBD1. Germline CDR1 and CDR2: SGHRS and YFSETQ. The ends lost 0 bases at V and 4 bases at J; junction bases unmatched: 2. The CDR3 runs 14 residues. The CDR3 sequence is CASSLVQGGYGYTF. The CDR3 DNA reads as TGCGCCAGCAGCTTGGTACAGGGGGGCTATGGCTACACCTTC.

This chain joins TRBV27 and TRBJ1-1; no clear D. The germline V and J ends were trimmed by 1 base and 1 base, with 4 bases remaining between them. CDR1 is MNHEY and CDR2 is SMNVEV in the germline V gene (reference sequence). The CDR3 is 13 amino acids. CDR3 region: CASSLYQNTEAFF. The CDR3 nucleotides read TGTGCCAGCAGTTTATATCAGAACACTGAAGCTTTCTTT.

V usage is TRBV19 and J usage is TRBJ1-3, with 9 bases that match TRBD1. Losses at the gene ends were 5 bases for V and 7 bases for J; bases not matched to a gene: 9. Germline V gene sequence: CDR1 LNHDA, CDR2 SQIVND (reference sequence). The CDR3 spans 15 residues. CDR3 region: CASSPGTGRRNTIYF. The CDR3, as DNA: TGTGCCAGTAGTCCCGGGACAGGGAGGCGGAACACCATATATTTT.

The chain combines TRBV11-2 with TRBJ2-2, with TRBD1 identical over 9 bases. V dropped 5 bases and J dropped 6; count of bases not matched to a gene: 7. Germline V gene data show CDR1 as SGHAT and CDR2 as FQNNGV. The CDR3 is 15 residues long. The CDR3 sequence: CASSPTGGSSGELFF. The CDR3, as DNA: TGTGCCAGCAGCCCGACAGGGGGATCGTCCGGGGAGCTGTTTTTT. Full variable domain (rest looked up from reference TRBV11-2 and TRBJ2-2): EAGVAQSPRYKIIEKRQSVAFWCNPISGHATLYWYQQILGQGPKLLIQFQNNGVVDDSQLPKDRFSAERLKGVDSTLKIQPAKLEDSAVYLCASSPTGGSSGELFFGEGSRLTVL.

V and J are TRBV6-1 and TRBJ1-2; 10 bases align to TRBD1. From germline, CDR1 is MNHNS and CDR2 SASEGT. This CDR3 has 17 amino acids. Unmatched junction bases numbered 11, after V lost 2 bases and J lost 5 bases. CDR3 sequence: CASSELDGTGERYGYTF. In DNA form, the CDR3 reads TGTGCCAGCAGTGAATTAGATGGGACAGGGGAGCGTTATGGCTACACCTTC.

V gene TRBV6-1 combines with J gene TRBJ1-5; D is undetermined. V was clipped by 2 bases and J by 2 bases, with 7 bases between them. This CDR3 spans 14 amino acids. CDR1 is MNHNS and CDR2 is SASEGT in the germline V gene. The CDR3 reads CASSEPRGNQPQHF. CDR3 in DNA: TGTGCCAGCAGTGAACCCCGGGGCAATCAGCCCCAGCATTTT.

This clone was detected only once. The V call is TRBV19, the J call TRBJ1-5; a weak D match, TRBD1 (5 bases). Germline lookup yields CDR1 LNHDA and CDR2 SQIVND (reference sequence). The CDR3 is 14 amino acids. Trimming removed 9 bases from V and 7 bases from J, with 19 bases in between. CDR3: CARRTPKKGQPQHF. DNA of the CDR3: TGTGCCAGAAGGACACCCAAAAAGGGACAGCCCCAGCATTTT.

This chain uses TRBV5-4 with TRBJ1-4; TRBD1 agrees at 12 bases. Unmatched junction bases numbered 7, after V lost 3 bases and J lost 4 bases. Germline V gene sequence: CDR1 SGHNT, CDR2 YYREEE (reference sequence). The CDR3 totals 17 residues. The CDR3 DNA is TGTGCCAGCAGCTATTGGGACAGGGGGCGAGGTAATGAAAAACTGTTTTTT. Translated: CASSYWDRGRGNEKLFF.

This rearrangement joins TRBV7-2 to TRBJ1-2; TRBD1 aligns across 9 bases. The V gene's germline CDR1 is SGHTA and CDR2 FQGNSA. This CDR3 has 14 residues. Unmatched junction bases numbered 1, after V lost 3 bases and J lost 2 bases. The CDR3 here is CASSLGQGNYGYTF. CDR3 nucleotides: TGTGCCAGCAGCTTGGGACAGGGAAACTATGGCTACACCTTC.

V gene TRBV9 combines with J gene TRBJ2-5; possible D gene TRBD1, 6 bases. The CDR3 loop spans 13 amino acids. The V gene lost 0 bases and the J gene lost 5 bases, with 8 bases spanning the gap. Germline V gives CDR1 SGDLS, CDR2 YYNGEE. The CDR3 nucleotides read TGTGCCAGCAGCGTAGATGGGGGCGAGACCCAGTACTTC. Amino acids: CASSVDGGETQYF.

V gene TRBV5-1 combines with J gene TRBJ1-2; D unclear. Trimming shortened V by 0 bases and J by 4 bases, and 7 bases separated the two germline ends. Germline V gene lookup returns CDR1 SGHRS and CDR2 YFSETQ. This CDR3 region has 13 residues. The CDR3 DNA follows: TGCGCCAGCAGCTTGGCAGGCAGCTATGGCTACACCTTC. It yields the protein CASSLAGSYGYTF.

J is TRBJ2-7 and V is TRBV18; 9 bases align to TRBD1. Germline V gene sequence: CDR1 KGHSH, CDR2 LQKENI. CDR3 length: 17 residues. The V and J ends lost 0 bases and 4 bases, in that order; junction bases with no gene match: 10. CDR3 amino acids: CASSPPDGTGKRYEQYF. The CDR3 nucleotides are TGTGCCAGCTCACCACCAGACGGGACAGGGAAGCGGTACGAGCAGTACTTC.